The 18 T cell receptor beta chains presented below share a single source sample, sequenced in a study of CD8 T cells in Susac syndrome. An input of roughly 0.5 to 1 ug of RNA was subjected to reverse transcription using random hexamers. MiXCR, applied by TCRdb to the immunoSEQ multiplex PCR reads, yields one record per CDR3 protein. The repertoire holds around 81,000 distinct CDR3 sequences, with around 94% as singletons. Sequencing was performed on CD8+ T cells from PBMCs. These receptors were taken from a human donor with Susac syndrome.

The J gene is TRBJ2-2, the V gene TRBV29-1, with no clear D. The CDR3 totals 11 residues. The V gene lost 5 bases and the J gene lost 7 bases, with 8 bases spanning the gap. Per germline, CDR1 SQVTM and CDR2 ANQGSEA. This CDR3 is CSVRVDGELFF. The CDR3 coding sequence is TGCAGCGTTCGGGTGGACGGGGAGCTGTTTTTT.

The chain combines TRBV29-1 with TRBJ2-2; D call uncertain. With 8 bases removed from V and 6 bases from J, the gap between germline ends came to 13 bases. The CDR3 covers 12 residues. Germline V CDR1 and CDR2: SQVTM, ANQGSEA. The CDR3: CSTCDWSGELFF. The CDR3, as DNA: TGCAGCACTTGCGATTGGTCCGGGGAGCTGTTTTTT.

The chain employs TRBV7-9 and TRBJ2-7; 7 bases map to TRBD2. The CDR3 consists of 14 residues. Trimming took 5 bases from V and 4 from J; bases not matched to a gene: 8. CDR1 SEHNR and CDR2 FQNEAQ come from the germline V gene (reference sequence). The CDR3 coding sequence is TGTGCCAGCAGCACCCAGCGGGATCGATACGAGCAGTACTTC. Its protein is CASSTQRDRYEQYF.

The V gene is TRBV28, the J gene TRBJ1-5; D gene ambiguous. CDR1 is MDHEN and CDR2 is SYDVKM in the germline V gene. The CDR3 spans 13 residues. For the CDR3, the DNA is TGTGACCTAAGGGAAGGGAAGCTCCAGCCCCAGCATTTT. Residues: CDLREGKLQPQHF.

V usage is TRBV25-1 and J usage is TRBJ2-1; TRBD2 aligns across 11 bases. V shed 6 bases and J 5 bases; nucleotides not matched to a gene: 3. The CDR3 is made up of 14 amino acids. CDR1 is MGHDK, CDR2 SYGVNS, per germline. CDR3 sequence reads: CASSLAGGNNEQFF. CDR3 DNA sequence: TGTGCCAGCAGCCTAGCGGGAGGTAACAATGAGCAGTTCTTC.

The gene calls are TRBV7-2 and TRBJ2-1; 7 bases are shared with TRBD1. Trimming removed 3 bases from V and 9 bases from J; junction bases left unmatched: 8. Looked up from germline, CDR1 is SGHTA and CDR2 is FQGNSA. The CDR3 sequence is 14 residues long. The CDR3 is CASSLVQGQVEQFF. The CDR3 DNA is TGTGCCAGCAGCTTGGTACAGGGGCAGGTTGAGCAGTTCTTC.

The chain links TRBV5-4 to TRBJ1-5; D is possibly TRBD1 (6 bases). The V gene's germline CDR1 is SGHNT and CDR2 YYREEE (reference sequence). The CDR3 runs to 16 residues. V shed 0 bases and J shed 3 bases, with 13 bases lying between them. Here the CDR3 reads CASSLGPGDDNQPQHF. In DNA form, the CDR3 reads TGTGCCAGCAGCTTGGGTCCAGGGGATGACAATCAGCCCCAGCATTTT.

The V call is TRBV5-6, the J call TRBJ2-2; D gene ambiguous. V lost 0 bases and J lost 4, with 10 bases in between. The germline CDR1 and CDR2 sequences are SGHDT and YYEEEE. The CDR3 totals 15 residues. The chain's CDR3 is CASSLEVFGTGELFF. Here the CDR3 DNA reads TGTGCCAGCAGCTTGGAAGTATTCGGCACCGGGGAGCTGTTTTTT.

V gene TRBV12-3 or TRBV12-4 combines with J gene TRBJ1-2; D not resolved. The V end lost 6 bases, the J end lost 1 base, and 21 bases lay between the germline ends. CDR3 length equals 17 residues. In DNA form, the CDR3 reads TGTGCCAGCAGCCCACCCCCAGGACGGCGGGATAACTATGGCTACACCTTC. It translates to CASSPPPGRRDNYGYTF.

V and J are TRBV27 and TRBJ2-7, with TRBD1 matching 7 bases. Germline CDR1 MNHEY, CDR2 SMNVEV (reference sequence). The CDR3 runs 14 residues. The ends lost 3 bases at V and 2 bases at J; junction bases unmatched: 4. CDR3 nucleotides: TGTGCCAGCAGTTTTACAGGGGTCCCCTACGAGCAGTACTTC. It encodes CASSFTGVPYEQYF.

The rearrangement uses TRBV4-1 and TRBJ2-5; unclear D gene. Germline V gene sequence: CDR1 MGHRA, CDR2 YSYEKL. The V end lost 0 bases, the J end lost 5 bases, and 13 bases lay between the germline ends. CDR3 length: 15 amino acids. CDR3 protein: CASSQDTGPAETQYF. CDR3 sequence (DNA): TGCGCCAGCAGCCAAGATACCGGCCCGGCGGAGACCCAGTACTTC.

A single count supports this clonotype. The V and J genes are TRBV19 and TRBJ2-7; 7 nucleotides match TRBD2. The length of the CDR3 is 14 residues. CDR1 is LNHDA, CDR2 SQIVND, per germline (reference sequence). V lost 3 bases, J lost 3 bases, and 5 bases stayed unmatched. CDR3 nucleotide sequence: TGTGCCAGTAGTATTGGACTAGAGGGCTACGAGCAGTACTTC. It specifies CASSIGLEGYEQYF.

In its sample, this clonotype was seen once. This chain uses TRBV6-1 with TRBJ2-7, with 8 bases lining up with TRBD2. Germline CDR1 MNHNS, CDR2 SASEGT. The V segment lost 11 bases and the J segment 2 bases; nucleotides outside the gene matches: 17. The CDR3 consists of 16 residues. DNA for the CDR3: TGTGCCGGCCTCTACCGCCGGGTAGCGGGGACCTACGAGCAGTACTTC. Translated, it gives CAGLYRRVAGTYEQYF.

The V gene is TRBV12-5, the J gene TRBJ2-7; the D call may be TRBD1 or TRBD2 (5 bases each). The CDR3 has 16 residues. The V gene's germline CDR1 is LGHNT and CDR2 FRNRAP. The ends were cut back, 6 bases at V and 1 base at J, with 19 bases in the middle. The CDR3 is CASGGPGTDLSYEQYF. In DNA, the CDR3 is TGTGCTAGTGGAGGACCAGGGACGGACCTATCCTACGAGCAGTACTTC. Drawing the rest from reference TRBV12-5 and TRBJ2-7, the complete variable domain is DARVTQTPRHKVTEMGQEVTMRCQPILGHNTVFWYRQTMMQGLELLAYFRNRAPLDDSGMPKDRFSAEMPDATLATLKIQPSEPRDSAVYFCASGGPGTDLSYEQYFGPGTRLTVT.

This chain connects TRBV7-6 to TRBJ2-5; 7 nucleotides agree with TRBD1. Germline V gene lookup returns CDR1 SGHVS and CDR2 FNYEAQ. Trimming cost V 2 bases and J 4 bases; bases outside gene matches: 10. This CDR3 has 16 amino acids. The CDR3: CASSLSPTGPVETQYF. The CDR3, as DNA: TGTGCCAGCAGCTTATCCCCGACAGGGCCCGTAGAGACCCAGTACTTC.

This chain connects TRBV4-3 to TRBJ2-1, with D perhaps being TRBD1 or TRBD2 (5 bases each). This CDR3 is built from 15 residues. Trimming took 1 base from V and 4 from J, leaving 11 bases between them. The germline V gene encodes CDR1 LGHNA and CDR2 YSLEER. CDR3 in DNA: TGCGCCAGCAGCCAAGGGGACGGTTTTTACAATGAGCAGTTCTTC. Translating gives CASSQGDGFYNEQFF.

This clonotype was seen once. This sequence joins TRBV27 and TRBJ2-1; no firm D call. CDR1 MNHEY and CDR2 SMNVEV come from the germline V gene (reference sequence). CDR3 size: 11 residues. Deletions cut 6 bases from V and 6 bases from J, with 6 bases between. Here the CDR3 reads CASRSVNEQFF. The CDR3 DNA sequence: TGTGCCAGCAGGTCGGTCAATGAGCAGTTCTTC.

The CDR3 DNA follows: TGTGCCAGCAGTGTTTCGCGGGAGGGGGAAGAGACCCAGTACTTC. The encoded protein is CASSVSREGEETQYF. The rearrangement links TRBV2 to TRBJ2-5, with 9 bases lining up with TRBD2. Germline assignment: CDR1 SNHLY and CDR2 FYNNEI. V dropped 4 bases and J dropped 3; count of bases not matched to a gene: 6. The CDR3 is made up of 15 amino acids.